A single sample is the source of the 32 T cell receptor beta chains below, sequenced in a study of T cells in Graves' hyperthyroidism and ophthalmopathy. Researchers took RNA transcripts and amplified the TCR beta CDR3 regions from them. The TCR CDR3 was amplified in a first-round RT-PCR using the HTBI primer set. TCRdb reanalysed the multiplex PCR reads using MiXCR and keeps one entry per CDR3 protein. The sample consists of 480,000 or so distinct CDR3 sequences, approximately 15% of them appearing once. The sample was blood. The origin of the receptors is a woman in her late teens or twenties with Graves' hyperthyroidism.

The sample holds many counts of this clonotype. The rearrangement uses TRBV20-1 and TRBJ1-4, with 7 positions matching TRBD1. Germline CDR1 DFQATT, CDR2 SNEGSKA (reference sequence). V shed 2 bases and J 5 bases; nucleotides not matched to a gene: 5. This CDR3 is built from 14 residues. The CDR3 reads CSARTGVMNEKLFF. In nucleotides, the CDR3 is TGCAGTGCTAGAACAGGGGTTATGAATGAAAAACTGTTTTTT.

This clonotype was detected many times. J is TRBJ1-1 and V is TRBV4-1; D gene uncertain. The CDR3 spans 16 residues. Germline V lookup: CDR1 MGHRA, CDR2 YSYEKL. Trimming took 0 bases from V and 0 from J, leaving 11 bases between them. CDR3 in amino acids: CASSQDRVGMNTEAFF. The CDR3, as DNA: TGCGCCAGCAGCCAAGATCGGGTAGGAATGAACACTGAAGCTTTCTTT.

This clonotype was picked up many times. The genes are TRBV10-3 and TRBJ2-5, with D unclear. Trimming took 10 bases from V and 5 from J, leaving 11 bases between them. Looked up from germline, CDR1 is ENHRY and CDR2 is SYGVKD. The CDR3 totals 11 residues. In DNA form, the CDR3 reads TGTGCCACCCGGGTTAAGGAGACCCAGTACTTC. Translated, it gives CATRVKETQYF.

Many counts were recorded for this clonotype. CDR3 coding DNA: TGTGCCAGCAGTGCTCCAGGGATGAACACTGAAGCTTTCTTT. It encodes CASSAPGMNTEAFF. This rearrangement joins TRBV2 to TRBJ1-1; the D gene is possibly TRBD1 (5 bases). The CDR3 spans 14 residues. Germline CDR1 reads SNHLY; CDR2 reads FYNNEI. V was cut by 4 bases and J by 0 bases, with 9 bases left in between.

Points on this clonotype: An end of the junction does not agree with germline; a read error may underlie this. V is TRBV3-1 and J is TRBJ2-1; no definite D call. Looked up from germline, CDR1 is LGHDT and CDR2 is YNNKEL (reference sequence). This CDR3 comprises 15 residues. The CDR3 here is CASSHAHSSYNDQFF. DNA for the CDR3: TGTGCCAGCAGCCATGCCCATAGCTCCTACAATGATCAGTTCTTC.

This chain's CDR3 is CASSEAQSGGTEAFF. CDR3 DNA sequence: TGTGCCAGCAGTGAAGCGCAATCGGGGGGGACTGAAGCTTTCTTT. This rearrangement joins TRBV6-1 to TRBJ1-1; weak D call: TRBD1 (5 bases). This CDR3 region has 15 residues. V was trimmed by 0 bases and J by 5 bases, leaving 13 bases between them. CDR1 and CDR2 from the germline V gene are MNHNS and SASEGT.

This clonotype was observed at least ten times. This chain joins TRBV2 and TRBJ1-1; tentative D call: TRBD1 (5 bases). Germline V gives CDR1 SNHLY, CDR2 FYNNEI. V lost 7 bases, J lost 3 bases, and 15 bases lay in between. This CDR3 spans 14 amino acids. CDR3 sequence (DNA): TGTGCCAGCACCTATAAAACAGGCTACACTGAAGCTTTCTTT. Its protein product is CASTYKTGYTEAFF.

This clonotype was picked up many times. The chain has TRBV2 and TRBJ2-5; 7 bases line up with TRBD2. This CDR3 is built from 15 residues. The V gene end was trimmed by 0 bases and the J gene end by 1 base; junction bases not matched to a gene: 2. In germline, CDR1 is SNHLY, CDR2 FYNNEI. The CDR3 spells CASSEAGGGQETQYF. The CDR3 bases are TGTGCCAGCAGTGAAGCGGGGGGGGGCCAAGAGACCCAGTACTTC.

The chain carries TRBV9 and TRBJ2-3; D is uncertain. The CDR3 has 17 residues. Trimming shortened V by 4 bases and J by 3 bases, and 21 bases separated the two germline ends. Germline loops: CDR1 SGDLS, CDR2 YYNGEE. In DNA, the CDR3 is TGTGCCAGCAGCCCCCCGTCGGCCCCCAGACCTACAGATACGCAGTATTTT. It codes for CASSPPSAPRPTDTQYF.

Concerning this clonotype: An end of the junction differs from the germline gene, which may be a read error. The chain combines TRBV5-1 with TRBJ1-3, with D perhaps TRBD1 (5 bases). Germline V gene lookup returns CDR1 SGHRS and CDR2 YFSETQ. The CDR3 covers 12 residues. The CDR3 DNA is TGCACCAGCAGCGGGGCCAAGGACACCATATATTTT. It yields the protein CTSSGAKDTIYF.

A note on this clonotype: A much larger clone lies one base from this, so it may be a read error. The rearrangement uses TRBV12-5 and TRBJ2-7, with TRBD1 identical over 7 bases. Per the germline V gene, CDR1 is LGHNT and CDR2 is FRNRAP. The CDR3 sequence is 10 residues long. The CDR3: CPRGTYEQYF. As DNA, the CDR3 is TGTCCCAGGGGGACCTACGAGCAGTACTTC.

This clonotype appeared a few times. V usage is TRBV6-2 or TRBV6-3 and J usage is TRBJ1-2; D ambiguous. This CDR3 region has 12 residues. Germline CDR1 reads MNHEY; CDR2 reads SVGEGT. V shed 4 bases and J shed 5 bases, with 8 bases lying between them. The CDR3 nucleotides read TGTGCCAGCAGTTCAACAGATTATGGCTACACCTTC. Its protein is CASSSTDYGYTF.

Many counts were recorded for this clonotype. J is TRBJ2-1 and V is TRBV29-1; no clear D. CDR3 length: 11 amino acids. Germline CDR1 reads SQVTM; CDR2 reads ANQGSEA. Trimming stripped 3 bases from V and 6 bases from J, with 6 bases between. The CDR3 spells CSVDFSNEQFF. Written as DNA, the CDR3 is TGCAGCGTTGATTTCTCCAATGAGCAGTTCTTC.

This clonotype has ten or more counts. The chain couples TRBV27 to TRBJ1-1; D possibly corresponds to TRBD1 (6 bases). This CDR3 contains 15 residues. The V end was cut by 4 bases, the J end by 1 base, with 13 bases between. The germline V gene has CDR1 MNHEY and CDR2 SMNVEV (reference sequence). CDR3 bases: TGTGCCAGCAGTTGGTCGACAGGAGGGAACACTGAAGCTTTCTTT. It is translated as CASSWSTGGNTEAFF.

This clonotype was detected ten times or more. The chain recombines TRBV18 with TRBJ1-2; 7 bases are shared with TRBD1. The CDR3 loop spans 15 amino acids. With V trimmed by 6 bases and J by 4 bases, 11 bases remained unmatched. Germline CDR1 is KGHSH and CDR2 is LQKENI. This CDR3 reads CASSLRDSSPYGYTF. Written as DNA, the CDR3 is TGTGCCAGCTCTCTCCGGGACAGCAGTCCCTATGGCTACACCTTC.

There are many counts of this clonotype. The chain has TRBV9 and TRBJ2-5; D not certain. Deletions cut 0 bases from V and 5 bases from J, with 11 bases between. Germline assignment: CDR1 SGDLS and CDR2 YYNGEE. The CDR3 covers 14 residues. CDR3 loop: CASSVAIAGETQYF. CDR3 DNA sequence: TGTGCCAGCAGCGTAGCAATAGCCGGTGAGACCCAGTACTTC.

CDR3 coding DNA: TGTGCCAGCAGTGAAGGGGGGGGACAGATGAACACTGAAGCTTTCTTT. Amino acids: CASSEGGGQMNTEAFF. The V gene is TRBV6-1, the J gene TRBJ1-1; TRBD1 aligns across 7 bases. Germline V gene data show CDR1 as MNHNS and CDR2 as SASEGT. The trim removed 1 base at V and 0 bases at J, leaving 5 bases unmatched. The CDR3 totals 16 residues.

The rearrangement links TRBV6-1 to TRBJ1-5, with no clear D. This CDR3 region has 12 residues. Trimming cost V 7 bases and J 9 bases, with 13 bases left between them. CDR1 and CDR2 from the germline V gene are MNHNS and SASEGT. CDR3 nucleotide sequence: TGTGCCAGCAACAGACACCTCCCGCCCCAGCATTTT. Translation gives CASNRHLPPQHF.

The chain carries TRBV20-1 and TRBJ2-1; 7 bases map to TRBD2. Trimming removed 3 bases from V and 3 bases from J; junction bases left unmatched: 8. CDR3 size: 15 residues. Per the germline V gene, CDR1 is DFQATT and CDR2 is SNEGSKA (reference sequence). The CDR3 sequence is CSASLGRELYNEQFF. The CDR3, as DNA: TGCAGTGCTAGCTTAGGGCGGGAGCTCTACAATGAGCAGTTCTTC.

The chain has TRBV11-2 and TRBJ2-4, with TRBD2 matching 8 bases. In germline, CDR1 is SGHAT, CDR2 FQNNGV. Trimming cost V 2 bases and J 6 bases; bases outside gene matches: 3. CDR3 length: 14 amino acids. CDR3 amino acids: CASSLQTSGNIQYF. CDR3 bases: TGTGCCAGCAGCTTACAAACTAGCGGAAACATTCAGTACTTC.

This clonotype was recorded many times. V usage is TRBV24-1 and J usage is TRBJ1-2; TRBD1 agrees at 9 bases. The CDR3 extends over 14 amino acids. Germline loops: CDR1 KGHDR, CDR2 SFDVKD. The ends lost 4 bases at V and 8 bases at J; junction bases unmatched: 7. The CDR3 region is CATSDGTGWRGYTF. The CDR3 DNA reads as TGTGCCACCAGTGACGGGACAGGGTGGCGAGGCTACACCTTC.

This clonotype has ten or more counts. V usage is TRBV12-5 and J usage is TRBJ2-3; 7 bases align to TRBD2. Trimming at V came to 0 bases and at J to 3 bases, leaving 15 bases not matched to a gene. Germline lookup yields CDR1 LGHNT and CDR2 FRNRAP. This CDR3 is 19 amino acids long. CDR3 sequence: CASGLVSSFGGGPTDTQYF. The CDR3 DNA reads as TGTGCTAGTGGTTTGGTATCCTCTTTTGGGGGAGGGCCAACAGATACGCAGTATTTT.

This clonotype was seen repeatedly, ten times or more. The chain couples TRBV6-1 to TRBJ1-6, with 8 bases lining up with TRBD1. The CDR3 consists of 15 residues. V gave up 2 bases and J gave up 11 bases; unmatched junction bases: 8. CDR1 is MNHNS, CDR2 SASEGT, per germline. This CDR3 is CASSEKGGQVAPLHF. CDR3 sequence (DNA): TGTGCCAGCAGTGAAAAGGGGGGACAGGTGGCACCCCTCCACTTT.

This clonotype was counted between two and nine times. J is TRBJ1-2 and V is TRBV19; D unresolved. The CDR3 loop spans 14 amino acids. V dropped 3 bases and J dropped 3 bases, with 11 bases sitting between them. The germline V gene has CDR1 LNHDA and CDR2 SQIVND (reference sequence). Here the CDR3 reads CASSMPGNDYGYTF. In DNA, the CDR3 is TGTGCCAGTAGTATGCCCGGGAACGACTATGGCTACACCTTC.

This clonotype was seen ten or more times. The chain uses TRBV27 and TRBJ2-1; no clear D gene. The germline V gene has CDR1 MNHEY and CDR2 SMNVEV (reference sequence). V was clipped by 7 bases and J by 0 bases, with 10 bases between them. The CDR3 runs 14 residues. This CDR3 reads CASTGSSSYNEQFF. The CDR3 DNA reads as TGTGCCAGCACCGGGTCGAGCTCCTACAATGAGCAGTTCTTC.

This clonotype was seen only a few times. The rearrangement uses TRBV12-3 or TRBV12-4 and TRBJ2-7; D is ambiguous. V lost 2 bases to trimming and J lost 3 bases, with 11 bases between them. The CDR3 covers 14 residues. In DNA form, the CDR3 reads TGTGCCAGCAGTTTACTACAGCCGTTCTACGAGCAGTACTTC. This codes for CASSLLQPFYEQYF.

The V and J genes are TRBV19 and TRBJ2-1; D might be TRBD1 (6 bases). The CDR3 runs 13 residues. Trimming left V 2 bases short and J 6 bases short, with 8 bases between. CDR1 and CDR2 (germline): LNHDA, SQIVND (reference sequence). The CDR3: CASSITGSNEQFF. CDR3 bases: TGTGCCAGTAGTATAACAGGGTCCAATGAGCAGTTCTTC.

In this sample, this clonotype turned up many times. V and J are TRBV6-1 and TRBJ2-4, with 8 positions matching TRBD1. The junction had 21 bases not matched to a gene; V was cut back by 5 bases and J by 0 bases. CDR3 length: 21 residues. Germline V gives CDR1 MNHNS, CDR2 SASEGT. CDR3 DNA sequence: TGTGCCAGCAGTCACGGGACAGGCCTCGTCGGGGGAGCCCGAGCCAAAAACATTCAGTACTTC. Its protein is CASSHGTGLVGGARAKNIQYF.

Comment on this clonotype: This may arise from a read error, as a much more abundant clone is one base away. The genes are TRBV2 and TRBJ2-7, with D tentatively TRBD1 (6 bases). The V end lost 10 bases, the J end lost 1 base, and 11 bases lay between the germline ends. The CDR3 consists of 12 residues. Per germline, CDR1 SNHLY and CDR2 FYNNEI. The CDR3 loop is CATEQGSYEQYF. CDR3 nucleotide sequence: TGTGCCACAGAACAGGGTTCCTACGAGCAGTACTTC.

The chain has TRBV7-9 and TRBJ2-1; TRBD2 might be the D (7 bases). This CDR3 has 16 residues. CDR1 SEHNR and CDR2 FQNEAQ come from the germline V gene (reference sequence). Trimming took 5 bases from V and 0 from J, leaving 14 bases between them. CDR3 loop: CASSPEGGSSYNEQFF. CDR3 nucleotide sequence: TGTGCCAGCAGCCCCGAGGGGGGGAGCTCCTACAATGAGCAGTTCTTC.

The sample holds many counts of this clonotype. The chain carries TRBV28 and TRBJ1-2, with 9 bases aligning to TRBD1. Trimming removed 7 bases from V and 2 bases from J; junction bases left unmatched: 5. The germline CDR1 and CDR2 sequences are MDHEN and SYDVKM. The CDR3 loop spans 14 amino acids. This chain's CDR3 is CASIRDRANYGYTF. CDR3 nucleotides: TGTGCCAGCATTAGGGACAGGGCAAACTATGGCTACACCTTC.

This clonotype was seen many times. This chain connects TRBV12-3 or TRBV12-4 to TRBJ2-3; 8 nucleotides line up with TRBD2. CDR3 length: 15 amino acids. V shed 7 bases and J 3 bases; nucleotides not matched to a gene: 9. The CDR3 DNA is TGTGCCAGCACCCCATTCGTAGCGGGAACAGATACGCAGTATTTT. This translates into CASTPFVAGTDTQYF.